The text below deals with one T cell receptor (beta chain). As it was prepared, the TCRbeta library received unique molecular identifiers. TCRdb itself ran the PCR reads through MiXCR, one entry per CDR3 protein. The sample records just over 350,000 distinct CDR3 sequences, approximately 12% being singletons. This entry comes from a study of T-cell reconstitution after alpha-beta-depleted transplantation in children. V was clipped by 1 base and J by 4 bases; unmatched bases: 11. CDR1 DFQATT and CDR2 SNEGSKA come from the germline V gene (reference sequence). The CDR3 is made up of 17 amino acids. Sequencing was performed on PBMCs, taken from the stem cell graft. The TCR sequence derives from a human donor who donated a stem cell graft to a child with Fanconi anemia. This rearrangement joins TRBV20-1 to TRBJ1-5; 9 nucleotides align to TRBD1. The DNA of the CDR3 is TGCAGTGCTAGAGTCGGTACAGGGGGCGTTTGGAATCAGCCCCAGCATTTT. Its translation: CSARVGTGGVWNQPQHF.